Listed below are T cell receptor beta chains from one sample, sequenced in a study of molecular identifiers for immune sequencing clone quantification. TCRdb processed the PCR reads anew with MiXCR; each CDR3 protein has one entry. The data show around 320,000 distinct CDR3 sequences, roughly a quarter seen once. The source material was naive CD8+ T cells from blood, with Jurkat cell RNA spiked in. Every receptor here comes from a human donor in good health. Some libraries in this study had Jurkat cell RNA spiked in. The CDR3 runs from the conserved cysteine through the conserved F or W. Each record gives: clone size, J gene, D gene, V gene, CDR3 protein, CDR3 DNA. A D gene is named only where the DNA matches it firmly. Clone size is shown for a subset of rows, as once, few, many or a class of expanded clone.

>many|TRBJ2-2|TRBD2|TRBV4-1
CASSQAAGGPYGELFF
TGCGCCAGCAGCCAAGCAGCGGGGGGGCCCTACGGGGAGCTGTTTTTT
>NA|TRBJ1-2|NA|TRBV20-1
CSAGSGGYYGYTF
TGCAGTGCCGGATCCGGAGGTTACTATGGCTACACCTTC
>many|TRBJ2-7|NA|TRBV19
CASSFGESYEQYF
TGTGCCAGTAGTTTCGGAGAATCCTACGAGCAGTACTTC
>few|TRBJ1-5|NA|TRBV4-1
CASSQPLQGRNQPQHF
TGCGCCAGCAGCCAACCCCTACAGGGACGCAATCAGCCCCAGCATTTT
>few|TRBJ1-2|NA|TRBV2
CASSEGAGLLSDGYTF
TGTGCCAGCAGTGAAGGTGCAGGTCTCCTCTCGGATGGCTACACCTTC
>NA|TRBJ1-5|NA|TRBV2
CASSGVDYSNQPQHF
TGTGCCAGCAGTGGTGTTGATTATAGCAATCAGCCCCAGCATTTT
>many|TRBJ2-5|NA|TRBV5-1
CASTPGGGETQYF
TGCGCCAGCACCCCCGGAGGAGGAGAGACCCAGTACTTC
>few|TRBJ2-7|NA|TRBV6-2/TRBV6-3
CASSYAGEHEQYF
TGTGCCAGCAGTTACGCCGGTGAGCACGAGCAGTACTTC
>few|TRBJ1-4|NA|TRBV11-2
CASSLTRSATEEKLFF
TGTGCCAGCAGCTTAACTAGGAGCGCCACGGAGGAAAAACTGTTTTTT
>many|TRBJ2-7|NA|TRBV29-1
CSVVQSSYEQYF
TGCAGCGTTGTACAGAGCTCCTACGAGCAGTACTTC
>many|TRBJ2-7|NA|TRBV5-1
CASSLASDEQYF
TGCGCCAGCAGCTTGGCCTCGGATGAGCAGTACTTC
>NA|TRBJ2-5|NA|TRBV27
CASSPLRPINQEPQYF
TGTGCCAGCAGCCCACTTAGGCCCATCAACCAAGAGCCCCAGTACTTC
>many|TRBJ2-7|TRBD1|TRBV4-1
CASSQDRGGLEQYF
TGCGCCAGCAGCCAGGACAGGGGAGGGCTTGAGCAGTACTTC
>many|TRBJ2-5|NA|TRBV29-1
CSVEDPTDWAQETQYF
TGCAGCGTTGAAGATCCTACTGACTGGGCCCAAGAGACCCAGTACTTC
>many|TRBJ1-2|NA|TRBV27
CASSFMRNTNYGYTF
TGTGCCAGCAGTTTTATGAGGAATACTAACTATGGCTACACCTTC
>NA|TRBJ1-3|NA|TRBV11-3
CASSGNLENTIYF
TGTGCCAGCAGCGGTAACCTTGAGAACACCATATATTTT
>NA|TRBJ2-7|NA|TRBV19
CASRASGTPSSPHEQYF
TGTGCCAGTAGGGCCTCCGGGACACCGAGCTCCCCCCACGAGCAGTACTTC
>NA|TRBJ1-3|TRBD1|TRBV6-5
CASSPTGIGGNTIYF
TGTGCCAGCAGTCCGACAGGGATTGGTGGAAACACCATATATTTT
>many|TRBJ2-3|NA|TRBV7-7
CASSRRGSSTDTQYF
TGTGCTAGCAGCCGACGAGGGTCTAGCACAGATACGCAGTATTTT
>NA|TRBJ1-5|NA|TRBV2
CASRADRGYQPQHF
TGTGCCAGCAGGGCAGACCGCGGATATCAGCCCCAGCATTTT
>NA|TRBJ2-2|NA|TRBV30
CAWTPDGPFPGELFF
TGTGCCTGGACTCCGGATGGCCCTTTTCCCGGGGAGCTGTTTTTT
>NA|TRBJ1-6|NA|TRBV19
CASSSGYNSPLHF
TGTGCCAGTAGTTCAGGGTATAATTCACCCCTCCACTTT
>many|TRBJ1-5|TRBD1|TRBV19
CASSIRSGQGLFQPQHF
TGTGCCAGTAGTATTCGGTCGGGACAGGGATTGTTCCAGCCCCAGCATTTT
>few|TRBJ2-1|NA|TRBV2
CASRLYSRGDYNEQFF
TGTGCCAGCCGTCTGTACTCTAGGGGAGACTACAATGAGCAGTTCTTC
>few|TRBJ1-5|TRBD1|TRBV19
CASSITTGGWDQPQHF
TGTGCCAGTAGTATTACGACAGGGGGCTGGGATCAGCCCCAGCATTTT
>many|TRBJ2-3|TRBD2|TRBV4-3
CASSQERGAGGRTDTQYF
TGCGCCAGCAGCCAAGAAAGGGGAGCGGGGGGACGCACAGATACGCAGTATTTT
>NA|TRBJ2-6|NA|TRBV6-1
CASREYSGANVLTF
TGTGCCAGCAGAGAGTACTCTGGGGCCAACGTCCTGACTTTC
>many|TRBJ2-3|TRBD2|TRBV9
CASSVTSELGTQYF
TGTGCCAGCAGTGTGACTAGCGAACTTGGGACGCAGTATTTT
>NA|TRBJ2-7|TRBD1|TRBV20-1
CSARRTTGQPTYEQYF
TGCAGTGCTAGACGAACAACGGGACAGCCTACCTACGAGCAGTACTTC
>few|TRBJ1-4|NA|TRBV28
CASSLRPGSTNEKLFF
TGTGCCAGCAGCCTGCGTCCAGGGTCCACTAATGAAAAACTGTTTTTT
>NA|TRBJ2-5|TRBD1|TRBV9
CASSLLGQEGPQYF
TGTGCCAGCAGCCTACTTGGACAGGAAGGGCCCCAGTACTTC
>many|TRBJ2-3|TRBD1|TRBV5-4
CASSRGQGADTQYF
TGTGCCAGCAGCCGCGGACAGGGGGCAGATACGCAGTATTTT
>NA|TRBJ2-3|NA|TRBV7-9
CASSLGRIDTQYF
TGTGCCAGCAGCCTAGGACGGATAGATACGCAGTATTTT
>many|TRBJ1-1|TRBD1|TRBV9
CASSGGQGAIGAFF
TGTGCCAGCAGCGGGGGACAGGGGGCTATTGGAGCTTTCTTT
>NA|TRBJ2-1|NA|TRBV6-2/TRBV6-3
CASSSWGDYNEQFF
TGTGCCAGCAGTTCGTGGGGGGATTACAATGAGCAGTTCTTC
>NA|TRBJ2-1|NA|TRBV29-1
CSVLPGTNEQFF
TGCAGCGTTCTACCCGGGACCAATGAGCAGTTCTTC
>many|TRBJ2-3|NA|TRBV20-1
CSARELWVSTDTQYF
TGCAGTGCTAGAGAGTTGTGGGTTAGCACAGATACGCAGTATTTT
>NA|TRBJ2-2|NA|TRBV30
CAWSAANTGGLFF
TGTGCCTGGAGTGCGGCGAACACCGGGGGGCTGTTTTTT
>NA|TRBJ2-6|TRBD1|TRBV6-1
CASSGAPRTGEKTGANVLTF
TGTGCCAGCAGTGGCGCTCCCCGGACAGGGGAAAAAACTGGGGCCAACGTCCTGACTTTC
>NA|TRBJ2-6|NA|TRBV7-9
CASSPGGFGANVLPF
TGTGCCAGCAGCCCCGGCGGGTTTGGGGCCAACGTCCTGCCTTTC
>few|TRBJ2-2|NA|TRBV27
CASSWQGDTGELFF
TGTGCCAGCAGTTGGCAGGGAGACACCGGGGAGCTGTTTTTT
>many|TRBJ2-3|TRBD2|TRBV6-6
CASRNRLAGVGPDTQYF
TGTGCCAGCAGGAACCGACTAGCGGGAGTGGGGCCAGATACGCAGTATTTT
>few|TRBJ1-5|NA|TRBV27
CASSLIAVNSNQPQHF
TGTGCCAGCAGTTTAATCGCAGTCAATAGCAATCAGCCCCAGCATTTT
>many|TRBJ2-7|NA|TRBV28
CASSDRGISRPLEQYF
TGTGCCAGCAGTGACCGCGGGATTTCCAGACCCCTTGAGCAGTACTTC
>many|TRBJ2-3|NA|TRBV7-2
CASSLVVYPAFGDTQYF
TGTGCCAGCAGCTTAGTGGTCTACCCAGCGTTCGGTGATACGCAGTATTTT
>few|TRBJ2-6|NA|TRBV6-5
CASKKEPSGANVLTF
TGTGCCAGCAAAAAGGAACCTTCTGGGGCCAACGTCCTGACTTTC
>many|TRBJ1-1|NA|TRBV5-5
CASSLGLTPEAFF
TGTGCCAGCAGCTTGGGATTGACACCCGAAGCTTTCTTT
>few|TRBJ2-3|TRBD2|TRBV3-1
CASSQVSSGGAPDTQYF
TGTGCCAGCAGCCAAGTTTCCAGCGGGGGGGCCCCAGATACGCAGTATTTT
>NA|TRBJ2-7|NA|TRBV9
CASSVVSGGYEQYF
TGTGCCAGCAGCGTAGTGTCAGGAGGCTACGAGCAGTACTTC
>NA|TRBJ2-2|TRBD2|TRBV27
CASSFGAGVRAGELFF
TGTGCCAGCAGTTTCGGAGCGGGAGTAAGGGCCGGGGAGCTGTTTTTT
>few|TRBJ2-5|NA|TRBV6-5
CASTLDGGRETQYF
TGTGCCAGCACTTTAGATGGGGGGAGAGAGACCCAGTACTTC
>many|TRBJ2-1|NA|TRBV5-4
CASSPDTRIEEQFF
TGTGCCAGCAGCCCGGACACCCGCATCGAGGAGCAGTTCTTC
>many|TRBJ1-1|NA|TRBV4-1
CASSQDVGTEAFF
TGCGCCAGCAGCCAAGATGTGGGCACTGAAGCTTTCTTT
>few|TRBJ2-3|NA|TRBV10-1
CASSEALAADTQYF
TGCGCCAGCAGTGAGGCTCTAGCCGCAGATACGCAGTATTTT